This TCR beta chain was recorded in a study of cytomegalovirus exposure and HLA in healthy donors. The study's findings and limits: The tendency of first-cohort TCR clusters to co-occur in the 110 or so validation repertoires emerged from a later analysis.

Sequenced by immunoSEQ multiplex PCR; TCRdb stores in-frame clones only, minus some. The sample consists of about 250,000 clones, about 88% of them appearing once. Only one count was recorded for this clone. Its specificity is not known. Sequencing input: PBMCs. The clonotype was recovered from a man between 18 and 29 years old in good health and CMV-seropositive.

CDR3 in DNA: TGTGCCAGCAGACTAGCGGGAGGGCCCTACAATGAGCAGTTCTTC. It encodes CASRLAGGPYNEQFF. The V call is TRBV28, the J call TRBJ2-1; 13 bases fit TRBD2. Germline values: CDR1 MDHEN, CDR2 SYDVKM. This CDR3 contains 15 residues. V lost 6 bases and J lost 2; bases outside the gene matches: 1.